The 31 T cell receptor beta chains given below trace back to one sample, sequenced in a study of blood T cells in healthy people across ages. Using a J-beta primer mix together with a sample-barcoded 5' primer, a second PCR was run for roughly 7 to 12 cycles. Each CDR3 protein gets one entry after TCRdb re-called the 5' RACE reads with MiXCR. Here the sample spans almost 800,000 distinct CDR3 sequences, nearly 60% being singletons. The sample consisted of blood. The receptors come from a man aged 30 to 45 in good health.

CDR3 in amino acids: CSARDIASNSPLHF. CDR3 in DNA: TGCAGTGCTAGAGACATCGCCAGTAATTCACCCCTCCACTTT. This rearrangement joins TRBV20-1 to TRBJ1-6, with no clear D. Per germline, CDR1 DFQATT and CDR2 SNEGSKA (reference sequence). V was cut by 0 bases and J by 6 bases, with 9 bases left in between. The CDR3 runs 14 residues.

This clonotype was seen a few times. The rearrangement uses TRBV20-1 and TRBJ2-3; no clear D gene. Germline loops: CDR1 DFQATT, CDR2 SNEGSKA (reference sequence). Trimming cost V 4 bases and J 0 bases, with 11 bases left between them. The CDR3 has 14 residues. CDR3 coding DNA: TGCAGTGCTACAAGGGATCGGAGCACAGATACGCAGTATTTT. Translation: CSATRDRSTDTQYF.

Written as DNA, the CDR3 is TGTGCCAGCAGCAGCCATGGGATGGGCGTAGTCACTGAAGCTTTCTTT. Residues: CASSSHGMGVVTEAFF. V gene TRBV7-3 combines with J gene TRBJ1-1; the D is unclear. With 5 bases removed from V and 4 bases from J, the gap between germline ends came to 20 bases. CDR3 size: 16 residues. From germline, CDR1 is SGHTA and CDR2 FQGTGA.

This clonotype was counted between two and nine times. The rearrangement joins TRBV28 to TRBJ1-2; D unclear. The CDR3 covers 13 residues. Trimming shortened V by 10 bases and J by 4 bases, and 16 bases separated the two germline ends. CDR1 and CDR2 from the germline V gene are MDHEN and SYDVKM. CDR3 sequence: CAISEGPSYGYTF. In nucleotides, the CDR3 is TGTGCCATCTCTGAAGGGCCTTCCTATGGCTACACCTTC.

The rearrangement uses TRBV20-1 and TRBJ2-3, with TRBD2 matching over 9 bases. Germline values: CDR1 DFQATT, CDR2 SNEGSKA (reference sequence). J lost 8 bases, V lost 0 bases, and 9 bases had no gene match. The CDR3 is 15 amino acids. The CDR3 here is CSARDLTSGTGTQYF. For the CDR3, the DNA is TGCAGTGCTAGAGATTTGACTAGCGGCACCGGTACGCAGTATTTT.

This clonotype was seen a handful of times. The V and J genes are TRBV2 and TRBJ2-5; a weak D match, TRBD2 (7 bases). Deletions cut 6 bases from V and 2 bases from J, with 10 bases between. This CDR3 is built from 13 residues. Germline V gene sequence: CDR1 SNHLY, CDR2 FYNNEI. The CDR3 spells CASRRGLQETQYF. The DNA of the CDR3 is TGTGCCAGCAGGCGGGGGCTTCAAGAGACCCAGTACTTC.

Only a few counts were recorded for this clonotype. The rearrangement uses TRBV5-1 and TRBJ2-5; D gene uncertain. The ends were cut back, 2 bases at V and 0 bases at J, with 5 bases in the middle. The CDR3 runs to 13 residues. The germline CDR1 and CDR2 sequences are SGHRS and YFSETQ. Here the CDR3 DNA reads TGCGCCAGCAGCTTCCGGTACCAAGAGACCCAGTACTTC. Residues: CASSFRYQETQYF.

The CDR3: CSAITGVIQETQYF. The CDR3, as DNA: TGCAGTGCTATCACCGGGGTCATACAAGAGACCCAGTACTTC. J is TRBJ2-5 and V is TRBV20-1, with TRBD2 as a possible D gene (5 bases). The germline V gene encodes CDR1 DFQATT and CDR2 SNEGSKA (reference sequence). This CDR3 spans 14 amino acids. With 4 bases removed from V and 2 bases from J, the gap between germline ends came to 14 bases.

This sequence joins TRBV4-1 and TRBJ1-1; no clear D. The CDR3 totals 15 residues. Germline V CDR1 and CDR2: MGHRA, YSYEKL. The V gene lost 2 bases and the J gene lost 0 bases, with 10 bases spanning the gap. CDR3 in amino acids: CASSQTGRMNTEAFF. The CDR3 DNA reads as TGCGCCAGCAGCCAAACCGGCAGAATGAACACTGAAGCTTTCTTT.

V gene TRBV28 combines with J gene TRBJ1-4, with D hard to call. CDR1 is MDHEN and CDR2 is SYDVKM in the germline V gene. Trimming took off 7 bases at V and 8 bases at J, with 8 bases between the two ends. CDR3 length: 11 residues. The CDR3 here is CASNGPEKLFF. For the CDR3, the DNA is TGTGCCAGCAACGGGCCCGAAAAACTGTTTTTT. The full variable domain, with the rest looked up from reference TRBV28 and TRBJ1-4, is DVKVTQSSRYLVKRTGEKVFLECVQDMDHENMFWYRQDPGLGLRLIYFSYDVKMKEKGDIPEGYSVSREKKERFSLILESASTNQTSMYLCASNGPEKLFFGSGTQLSVL.

This rearrangement joins TRBV4-1 to TRBJ2-5, with 9 bases aligning to TRBD2. CDR1 and CDR2 from the germline V gene are MGHRA and YSYEKL. This CDR3 has 18 amino acids. V shed 4 bases and J 0 bases; nucleotides not matched to a gene: 12. Here the CDR3 reads CASSPQAGGRVNQETQYF. CDR3 bases: TGCGCCAGCAGCCCACAAGCGGGGGGCAGGGTAAACCAAGAGACCCAGTACTTC.

The chain uses TRBV4-3 and TRBJ2-3; 9 positions match TRBD2. The V and J ends lost 0 bases and 6 bases, in that order; junction bases with no gene match: 7. Germline V gene lookup returns CDR1 LGHNA and CDR2 YSLEER. The CDR3 extends over 16 amino acids. The CDR3 loop reads CASSQDPSGTIDTQYF. In DNA form, the CDR3 reads TGCGCCAGCAGCCAAGACCCTAGCGGGACTATCGATACGCAGTATTTT.

V gene TRBV20-1 combines with J gene TRBJ2-1; 8 bases are a match to TRBD2. Germline-derived CDR1 and CDR2 are DFQATT and SNEGSKA (reference sequence). J was trimmed by 8 bases and V by 1 base; bases with no gene match: 16. This CDR3 has 17 residues. The CDR3 region is CSARVGVTSALHHEQFF. The CDR3 nucleotides are TGCAGTGCTAGAGTGGGGGTGACTAGCGCTTTACACCATGAGCAGTTCTTC.

The chain has TRBV5-1 and TRBJ1-2, with TRBD1 identical over 9 bases. The CDR3 is made up of 17 amino acids. V lost 4 bases, J lost 2 bases, and 12 bases stayed unmatched. The germline V gene has CDR1 SGHRS and CDR2 YFSETQ. DNA for the CDR3: TGCGCCAGCAGCCCAGGACAGGGGACGGTTTTAAACTATGGCTACACCTTC. Translation gives CASSPGQGTVLNYGYTF.

This clonotype was counted once. The chain has TRBV27 and TRBJ2-7; D is ambiguous. This CDR3 contains 15 residues. The germline gives CDR1 MNHEY, CDR2 SMNVEV (reference sequence). V was cut by 0 bases and J by 3 bases, with 12 bases left in between. The CDR3 DNA sequence: TGTGCCAGCAGTTTATCTAGTAGGCCCCGCTACGAGCAGTACTTC. Its protein is CASSLSSRPRYEQYF.

In this sample, this clonotype turned up a few times. V usage is TRBV5-1 and J usage is TRBJ2-6; unclear D gene. The ends were cut back, 4 bases at V and 4 bases at J, with 21 bases in the middle. CDR1 and CDR2 from the germline V gene are SGHRS and YFSETQ. The CDR3 runs 18 residues. The CDR3 reads CASSQTFSLLSGANVLTF. The CDR3 nucleotides read TGCGCCAGCAGCCAAACCTTTTCTTTGTTATCGGGGGCCAACGTCCTGACTTTC.

A few counts support this clonotype. The chain has TRBV7-2 and TRBJ1-1; a weak D match, TRBD1 (6 bases). V lost 1 base, J lost 10 bases, and 10 bases lay in between. CDR1 is SGHTA, CDR2 FQGNSA, per germline. This CDR3 comprises 12 residues. In DNA, the CDR3 is TGTGCCAGCAGCTTAGGAGGGGGACGAGCTTTCTTT. Translating gives CASSLGGGRAFF.

The rearrangement joins TRBV4-3 to TRBJ2-1, with 13 bases identical to TRBD2. The junction had 4 bases not matched to a gene; V was cut back by 5 bases and J by 9 bases. The CDR3 runs to 14 residues. Germline V lookup: CDR1 LGHNA, CDR2 YSLEER. CDR3 DNA sequence: TGCGCCAGCAGCAGGGGGACTAGCGGGATTGAGCAGTTCTTC. Translated: CASSRGTSGIEQFF.

V usage is TRBV21-1 and J usage is TRBJ2-5; the table's D call, TRBD1, has no DNA check behind it. The DNA end is a closer match to TRBJ2-7, so the J assignment may be wrong. TRBV21-1 is a known pseudogene. The CDR3 consists of 13 residues. Written as DNA, the CDR3 is TGTGCCAGCATCATAGGGGGCTGTTACGAGCAGTACTTC. This gives the protein CASIIGGCYEQYF.

V and J are TRBV7-8 and TRBJ2-5; 10 bases are a match to TRBD2. The CDR3 loop spans 15 amino acids. Trimming at V came to 0 bases and at J to 13 bases, leaving 11 bases not matched to a gene. Germline lookup yields CDR1 SGHVS and CDR2 FQNEAQ. CDR3 amino acids: CASSLAPSSGRPRYF. The CDR3 nucleotides are TGTGCCAGCAGCTTAGCGCCAAGTAGCGGGAGGCCCAGGTACTTC.

This clonotype was counted between two and nine times. The chain employs TRBV4-3 and TRBJ1-2; D is possibly TRBD1 (6 bases). CDR1 and CDR2 from the germline V gene are LGHNA and YSLEER. The length of the CDR3 is 13 residues. The ends were cut back, 5 bases at V and 5 bases at J, with 12 bases in the middle. DNA of the CDR3: TGCGCCAGCAGCAAGCAGACAGGATATGGCTACACCTTC. Protein sequence: CASSKQTGYGYTF.

The DNA for the CDR3 is TGCAGTGCCCCCGAAGGCAATGTGGGGGAGCTGTTTTTT. This codes for CSAPEGNVGELFF. This chain joins TRBV20-1 and TRBJ2-2; D gene uncertain. The CDR3 runs to 13 residues. Germline CDR1 DFQATT, CDR2 SNEGSKA (reference sequence). The V end lost 6 bases, the J end lost 8 bases, and 16 bases lay between the germline ends.

The chain joins TRBV28 to TRBJ2-6; D remains ambiguous. The CDR3 consists of 14 residues. CDR1 and CDR2 (germline): MDHEN, SYDVKM. Trimming removed 6 bases from V and 2 bases from J, with 8 bases in between. DNA for the CDR3: TGTGCCAGCAGAACGAGCCCTGGGGCCAACGTCCTGACTTTC. Translation: CASRTSPGANVLTF.

J is TRBJ2-7 and V is TRBV28, with 8 bases lining up with TRBD1. Trimming took 7 bases from V and 5 from J; bases not matched to a gene: 10. In germline, CDR1 is MDHEN, CDR2 SYDVKM. CDR3 length: 14 residues. CDR3 nucleotide sequence: TGTGCCAGCAACCCGGGGACAGGTAGGAACGAGCAGTACTTC. Amino acid sequence: CASNPGTGRNEQYF.

The J gene is TRBJ2-7, the V gene TRBV3-1; no reliable D call. Trimming took 2 bases from V and 0 from J, leaving 5 bases between them. Looked up from germline, CDR1 is LGHDT and CDR2 is YNNKEL (reference sequence). The CDR3 has 13 amino acids. CDR3 bases: TGTGCCAGCAGCCAACGGATCTCCTACGAGCAGTACTTC. It codes for CASSQRISYEQYF.

The chain couples TRBV3-1 to TRBJ1-5, with a tentative D call TRBD1 (6 bases). Germline V gives CDR1 LGHDT, CDR2 YNNKEL (reference sequence). V lost 0 bases, J lost 5 bases, and 20 bases lay in between. The CDR3 length is 18 residues. CDR3 region: CASSQERGTGRGDQPQHF. The CDR3 DNA reads as TGTGCCAGCAGCCAAGAACGGGGAACAGGGCGAGGAGATCAGCCCCAGCATTTT.

J is TRBJ2-4 and V is TRBV20-1; 12 bases are shared with TRBD2. The J call may be mistaken, given a closer DNA end match to TRBJ2-7. This CDR3 contains 14 residues. Germline CDR1 DFQATT, CDR2 SNEGSKA (reference sequence). The CDR3 loop reads CSAYGGLAGYEQYF. The CDR3 DNA is TGCAGTGCTTACGGGGGACTAGCGGGCTACGAGCAGTACTTC.

The rearrangement uses TRBV12-3 or TRBV12-4 and TRBJ2-2; 9 positions match TRBD1. This CDR3 region has 16 residues. The V segment lost 1 base and the J segment 3 bases; nucleotides outside the gene matches: 3. CDR3 amino acids: CASSLVGTGYTGELFF. CDR3 bases: TGTGCCAGCAGTTTAGTGGGGACAGGGTACACCGGGGAGCTGTTTTTT.

Points on this clonotype: A much larger clonotype is one base distant, so this may be a read error. CDR3 sequence: CASSEPYEQYF. In DNA form, the CDR3 reads TGTGCCAGCAGTGAACCCTACGAGCAGTACTTC. J is TRBJ2-7 and V is TRBV6-1; D gene unclear. V gave up 2 bases and J gave up 2 bases, with 1 base separating them. CDR1 MNHNS and CDR2 SASEGT come from the germline V gene. The CDR3 consists of 11 residues.

In this sample, this clonotype turned up once. The gene calls are TRBV5-1 and TRBJ1-4; 7 positions agree with TRBD1. CDR3 length: 15 residues. Germline CDR1 and CDR2: SGHRS and YFSETQ. V was clipped by 0 bases and J by 8 bases; unmatched bases: 7. The CDR3 reads CASSLGRTGQEKLFF. The CDR3 DNA follows: TGCGCCAGCAGCTTGGGGCGGACAGGACAGGAAAAACTGTTTTTT. The whole variable domain, filled in from reference TRBV5-1 and TRBJ1-4, reads KAGVTQTPRYLIKTRGQQVTLSCSPISGHRSVSWYQQTPGQGLQFLFEYFSETQRNKGNFPGRFSGRQFSNSRSEMNVSTLELGDSALYLCASSLGRTGQEKLFFGSGTQLSVL.

The chain joins TRBV7-2 to TRBJ2-1; 8 positions match TRBD2. This CDR3 is 14 amino acids long. J gave up 5 bases and V 3 bases, and 3 bases lay outside the gene matches. Germline-derived CDR1 and CDR2 are SGHTA and FQGNSA. CDR3 loop: CASSFGGENNEQFF. The CDR3 DNA is TGTGCCAGCAGCTTCGGGGGGGAAAACAATGAGCAGTTCTTC. The full variable domain, its missing parts supplied by reference TRBV7-2 and TRBJ2-1, is GAGVSQSPSNKVTEKGKDVELRCDPISGHTALYWYRQSLGQGLEFLIYFQGNSAPDKSGLPSDRFSAERTGGSVSTLTIQRTQQEDSAVYLCASSFGGENNEQFFGPGTRLTVL.